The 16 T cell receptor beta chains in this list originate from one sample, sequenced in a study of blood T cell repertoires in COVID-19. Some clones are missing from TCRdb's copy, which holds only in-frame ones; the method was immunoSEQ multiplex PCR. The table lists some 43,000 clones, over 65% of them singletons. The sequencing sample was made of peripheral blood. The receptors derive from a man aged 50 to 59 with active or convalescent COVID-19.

The CDR3 DNA reads TGTGCCAGCAGCTTGTCGGGGAATCAGCCCCAGCATTTT. Amino acid sequence: CASSLSGNQPQHF. This chain links TRBV5-6 with TRBJ1-5; D is unresolved. Germline values: CDR1 SGHDT, CDR2 YYEEEE. The CDR3 is made up of 13 amino acids. Trimming cost V 1 base and J 4 bases, with 6 bases left between them.

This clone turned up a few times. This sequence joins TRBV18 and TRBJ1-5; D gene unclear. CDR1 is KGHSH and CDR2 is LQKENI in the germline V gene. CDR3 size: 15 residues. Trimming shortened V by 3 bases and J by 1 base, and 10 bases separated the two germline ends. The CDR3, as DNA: TGTGCCAGCTCACCGGAGGGAGCGAGCAATCAGCCCCAGCATTTT. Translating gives CASSPEGASNQPQHF.

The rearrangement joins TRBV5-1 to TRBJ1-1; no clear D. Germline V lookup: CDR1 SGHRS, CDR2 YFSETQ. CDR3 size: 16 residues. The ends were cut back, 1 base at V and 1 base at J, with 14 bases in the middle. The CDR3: CASSLMGGRANTEAFF. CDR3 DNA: TGCGCCAGCAGCTTGATGGGAGGGAGGGCGAACACTGAAGCTTTCTTT.

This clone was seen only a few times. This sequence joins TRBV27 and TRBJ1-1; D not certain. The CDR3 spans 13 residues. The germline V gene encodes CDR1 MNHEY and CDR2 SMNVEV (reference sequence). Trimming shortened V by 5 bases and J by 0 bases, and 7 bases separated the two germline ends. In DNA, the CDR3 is TGTGCCAGCAGTGAAACATTGAACACTGAAGCTTTCTTT. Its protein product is CASSETLNTEAFF.

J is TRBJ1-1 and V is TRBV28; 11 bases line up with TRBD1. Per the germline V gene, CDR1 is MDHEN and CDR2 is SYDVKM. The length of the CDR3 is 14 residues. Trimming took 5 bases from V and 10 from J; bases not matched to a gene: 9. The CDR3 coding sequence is TGTGCCAGCAGTAAGCCGGGACAGGGGGAGGTAGCTTTCTTT. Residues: CASSKPGQGEVAFF.

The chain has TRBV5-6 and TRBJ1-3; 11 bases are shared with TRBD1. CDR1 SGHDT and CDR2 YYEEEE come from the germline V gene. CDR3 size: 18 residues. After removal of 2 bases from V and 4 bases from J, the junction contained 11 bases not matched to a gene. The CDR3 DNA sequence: TGTGCCAGCAGCTTTCGGACAGGGGGCTTTTTCGTAGGAAACACCATATATTTT. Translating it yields CASSFRTGGFFVGNTIYF.

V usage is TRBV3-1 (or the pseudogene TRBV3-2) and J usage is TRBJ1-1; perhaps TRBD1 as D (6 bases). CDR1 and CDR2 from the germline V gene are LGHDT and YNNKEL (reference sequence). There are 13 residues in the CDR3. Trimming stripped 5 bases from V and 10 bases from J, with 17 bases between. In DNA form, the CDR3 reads TGTGCCAGCAGCGTGGGGGGGGCGAGTCGAGCTTTCTTT. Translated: CASSVGGASRAFF.

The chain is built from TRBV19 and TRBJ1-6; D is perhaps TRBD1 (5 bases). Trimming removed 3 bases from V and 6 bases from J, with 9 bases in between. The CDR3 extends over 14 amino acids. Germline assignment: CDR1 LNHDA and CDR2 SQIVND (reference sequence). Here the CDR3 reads CASSIPRVNSPLHF. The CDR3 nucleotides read TGTGCCAGTAGTATCCCCAGGGTTAATTCACCCCTCCACTTT.

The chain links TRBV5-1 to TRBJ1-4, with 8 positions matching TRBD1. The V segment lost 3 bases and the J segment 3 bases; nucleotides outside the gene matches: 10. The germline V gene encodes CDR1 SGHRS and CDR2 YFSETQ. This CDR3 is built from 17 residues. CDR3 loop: CASSSNYRGKANEKLFF. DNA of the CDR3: TGCGCCAGCAGCTCAAATTACAGGGGGAAGGCTAATGAAAAACTGTTTTTT. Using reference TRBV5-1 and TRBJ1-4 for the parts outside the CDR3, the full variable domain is KAGVTQTPRYLIKTRGQQVTLSCSPISGHRSVSWYQQTPGQGLQFLFEYFSETQRNKGNFPGRFSGRQFSNSRSEMNVSTLELGDSALYLCASSSNYRGKANEKLFFGSGTQLSVL.

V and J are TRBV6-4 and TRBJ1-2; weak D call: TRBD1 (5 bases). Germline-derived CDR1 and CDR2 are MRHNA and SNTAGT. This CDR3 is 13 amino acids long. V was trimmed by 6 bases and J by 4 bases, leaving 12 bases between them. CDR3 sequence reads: CASSASGGYGYTF. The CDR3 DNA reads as TGTGCCAGCAGCGCCTCGGGGGGCTATGGCTACACCTTC.

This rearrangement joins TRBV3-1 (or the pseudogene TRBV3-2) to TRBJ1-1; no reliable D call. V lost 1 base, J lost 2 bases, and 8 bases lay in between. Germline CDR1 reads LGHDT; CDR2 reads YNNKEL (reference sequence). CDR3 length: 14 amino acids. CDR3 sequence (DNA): TGTGCCAGCAGCCAAGGGGCCACTAACACTGAAGCTTTCTTT. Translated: CASSQGATNTEAFF.

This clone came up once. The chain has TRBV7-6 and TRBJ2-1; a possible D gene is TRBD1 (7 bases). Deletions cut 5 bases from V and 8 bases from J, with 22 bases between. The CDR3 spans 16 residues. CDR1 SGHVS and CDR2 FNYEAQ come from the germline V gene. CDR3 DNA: TGTGCCAGCAGCCCAGTAGGGGGCAGGAGGGGGGATGAGCAGTTCTTC. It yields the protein CASSPVGGRRGDEQFF.

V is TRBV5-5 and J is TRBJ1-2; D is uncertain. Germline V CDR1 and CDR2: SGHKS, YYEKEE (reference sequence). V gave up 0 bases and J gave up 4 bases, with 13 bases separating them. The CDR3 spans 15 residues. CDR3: CASSLGALLPYGYTF. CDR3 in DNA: TGTGCCAGCAGCTTGGGGGCCCTCCTCCCCTATGGCTACACCTTC. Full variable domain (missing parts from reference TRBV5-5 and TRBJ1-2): DAGVTQSPTHLIKTRGQQVTLRCSPISGHKSVSWYQQVLGQGPQFIFQYYEKEERGRGNFPDRFSARQFPNYSSELNVNALLLGDSALYLCASSLGALLPYGYTFGSGTRLTVV.

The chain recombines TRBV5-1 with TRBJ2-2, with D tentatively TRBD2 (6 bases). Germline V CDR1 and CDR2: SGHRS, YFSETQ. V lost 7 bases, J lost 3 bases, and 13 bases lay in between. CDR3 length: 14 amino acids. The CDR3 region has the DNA TGCGCCAGCGAAACCGGGGGATACACCGGGGAGCTGTTTTTT. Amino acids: CASETGGYTGELFF.

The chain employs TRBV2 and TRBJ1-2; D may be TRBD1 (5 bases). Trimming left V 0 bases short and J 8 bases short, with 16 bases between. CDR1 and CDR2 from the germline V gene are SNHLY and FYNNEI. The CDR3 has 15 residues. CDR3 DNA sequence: TGTGCCAGCAGTGAAGCGCGTTCAGGGTCCGGCGGCTACACCTTC. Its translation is CASSEARSGSGGYTF.

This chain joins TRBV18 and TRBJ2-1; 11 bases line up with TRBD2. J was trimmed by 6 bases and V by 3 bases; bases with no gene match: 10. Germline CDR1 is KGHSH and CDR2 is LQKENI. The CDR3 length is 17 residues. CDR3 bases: TGTGCCAGCTCACCCTTACTAGCGGGGGTTCGGGGCAATGAGCAGTTCTTC. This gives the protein CASSPLLAGVRGNEQFF.